This is a list of T cell receptor beta chains from one sample in a study of cytomegalovirus exposure and HLA in healthy donors. Some clones are missing from TCRdb's copy, which holds only in-frame ones; the method was immunoSEQ multiplex PCR. This sample has about 83,000 clones, with less than 85% found just once. Sample: PBMCs. These receptors originate from a man in his 60s in good health and CMV-seronegative. CDR3s include the opening cysteine and the closing phenylalanine or tryptophan. A D gene is named only where the DNA matches it firmly. Clone size, where shown, is once, few, many, or a class for clones that have expanded.

j_gene: TRBJ2-5
v_gene: TRBV5-6
abundance: -
d_gene: -
CDR3aa: CASSYAPETQYF
CDR3nt: TGTGCCAGCAGCTACGCGCCCGAGACCCAGTACTTC

j_gene: TRBJ1-1
v_gene: TRBV6-1
abundance: -
d_gene: -
CDR3aa: CASSEAHKNTEAFF
CDR3nt: TGTGCCAGCAGTGAAGCGCACAAGAACACTGAAGCTTTCTTT

j_gene: TRBJ1-1
v_gene: TRBV5-1
abundance: once
d_gene: TRBD1
CDR3aa: CASSFYDRGNTEAFF
CDR3nt: TGCGCCAGCAGCTTTTACGACAGGGGCAACACTGAAGCTTTCTTT

j_gene: TRBJ2-1
v_gene: TRBV2
abundance: few
d_gene: TRBD1
CDR3aa: CASSESTGGYNEQFF
CDR3nt: TGTGCCAGCAGTGAATCAACAGGGGGCTACAATGAGCAGTTCTTC

j_gene: TRBJ1-2
v_gene: TRBV30
abundance: -
d_gene: TRBD1
CDR3aa: CAWRIATGGYGYTF
CDR3nt: TGTGCCTGGAGGATTGCGACAGGGGGTTATGGCTACACCTTC

j_gene: TRBJ2-2
v_gene: TRBV19
abundance: -
d_gene: TRBD1
CDR3aa: CASSNPNSGTGHTGELFF
CDR3nt: TGTGCCAGTAGCAACCCTAACTCCGGGACAGGGCACACCGGGGAGCTGTTTTTT

j_gene: TRBJ2-7
v_gene: TRBV4-1
abundance: -
d_gene: -
CDR3aa: CASSQDRASYEQYF
CDR3nt: TGCGCCAGCAGCCAAGACAGGGCCTCCTACGAGCAGTACTTC

j_gene: TRBJ1-2
v_gene: TRBV2
abundance: once
d_gene: -
CDR3aa: CASTGQSNYGYTF
CDR3nt: TGTGCCAGCACCGGACAGAGCAACTATGGCTACACCTTC

j_gene: TRBJ2-2
v_gene: TRBV19
abundance: -
d_gene: TRBD1
CDR3aa: CASTQGDRGRGGELFF
CDR3nt: TGTGCCAGTACCCAGGGGGACAGGGGACGGGGCGGGGAGCTGTTTTTT

j_gene: TRBJ1-2
v_gene: TRBV19
abundance: once
d_gene: TRBD1
CDR3aa: CASTRTGTIYGYTF
CDR3nt: TGTGCCAGTACCCGGACAGGGACCATATATGGCTACACCTTC

j_gene: TRBJ2-3
v_gene: TRBV11-3
abundance: -
d_gene: -
CDR3aa: CASSPRWTASTDTQYF
CDR3nt: TGTGCCAGCAGTCCACGATGGACAGCTAGCACAGATACGCAGTATTTT

j_gene: TRBJ2-1
v_gene: TRBV5-4
abundance: -
d_gene: TRBD2
CDR3aa: CASSPGGGGSYNEQFF
CDR3nt: TGTGCCAGCAGCCCTGGCGGGGGAGGATCATACAATGAGCAGTTCTTC

j_gene: TRBJ1-1
v_gene: TRBV6-1
abundance: -
d_gene: TRBD1
CDR3aa: CASSTTGTTEAFF
CDR3nt: TGTGCCAGCAGTACGACAGGGACCACTGAAGCTTTCTTT

j_gene: TRBJ2-7
v_gene: TRBV6-5
abundance: -
d_gene: -
CDR3aa: CASSPATGPVYEQYF
CDR3nt: TGTGCCAGCAGTCCTGCGACAGGTCCAGTCTACGAGCAGTACTTC

j_gene: TRBJ2-7
v_gene: TRBV2
abundance: -
d_gene: -
CDR3aa: CASDKESYEQYF
CDR3nt: TGTGCCAGCGACAAAGAGTCCTACGAGCAGTACTTC

j_gene: TRBJ2-3
v_gene: TRBV10-1
abundance: -
d_gene: TRBD2
CDR3aa: CASSPGGSGGNTDTQYF
CDR3nt: TGCGCCAGCAGCCCGGGAGGTAGCGGGGGGAACACAGATACGCAGTATTTT

j_gene: TRBJ2-3
v_gene: TRBV6-5
abundance: -
d_gene: TRBD2
CDR3aa: CASSLAGTQYF
CDR3nt: TGTGCCAGCAGTCTAGCGGGGACGCAGTATTTT

j_gene: TRBJ1-2
v_gene: TRBV4-1
abundance: -
d_gene: -
CDR3aa: CASSSLALSYGYTF
CDR3nt: TGCGCCAGCAGCAGCCTAGCGCTCTCCTATGGCTACACCTTC

j_gene: TRBJ2-7
v_gene: TRBV10-3
abundance: -
d_gene: -
CDR3aa: CAISFQDLSLGGEQYF
CDR3nt: TGTGCCATCAGTTTCCAGGACCTCTCTTTGGGGGGCGAGCAGTACTTC

j_gene: TRBJ2-3
v_gene: TRBV7-2
abundance: -
d_gene: -
CDR3aa: CASSLDSRGTDTQYF
CDR3nt: TGTGCCAGCAGCTTAGATTCCCGGGGCACAGATACGCAGTATTTT

j_gene: TRBJ2-2
v_gene: TRBV4-1
abundance: -
d_gene: TRBD1
CDR3aa: CASSHSTGARDTGELFF
CDR3nt: TGCGCCAGCAGCCACTCAACAGGGGCCCGTGACACCGGGGAGCTGTTTTTT

j_gene: TRBJ1-1
v_gene: TRBV9
abundance: -
d_gene: -
CDR3aa: CASSDRVEAEAFF
CDR3nt: TGTGCCAGCAGCGACAGGGTTGAGGCTGAAGCTTTCTTT

j_gene: TRBJ1-5
v_gene: TRBV19
abundance: few
d_gene: -
CDR3aa: CASRRSLSNQPQHF
CDR3nt: TGTGCCAGTAGGCGGAGCTTGAGCAATCAGCCCCAGCATTTT

j_gene: TRBJ2-2
v_gene: TRBV5-1
abundance: -
d_gene: TRBD2
CDR3aa: CASSFGGGANTGELFF
CDR3nt: TGCGCCAGCAGCTTCGGCGGGGGGGCGAACACCGGGGAGCTGTTTTTT

j_gene: TRBJ2-1
v_gene: TRBV7-9
abundance: -
d_gene: -
CDR3aa: CASSPMTGEQFF
CDR3nt: TGTGCCAGCAGCCCCATGACAGGTGAGCAGTTCTTC

j_gene: TRBJ1-1
v_gene: TRBV6-5
abundance: -
d_gene: -
CDR3aa: CASSVSSSASGGGFF
CDR3nt: TGTGCCAGCAGTGTGAGTAGTTCGGCATCTGGAGGAGGTTTCTTT

j_gene: TRBJ2-5
v_gene: TRBV7-3
abundance: -
d_gene: TRBD2
CDR3aa: CASSGGSSQETQYF
CDR3nt: TGTGCCTCTAGCGGGGGCAGCAGCCAAGAGACCCAGTACTTC

j_gene: TRBJ2-2
v_gene: TRBV11-3
abundance: few
d_gene: -
CDR3aa: CASSVVTGGELFF
CDR3nt: TGTGCCAGCAGCGTAGTGACGGGCGGGGAGCTGTTTTTT

j_gene: TRBJ1-5
v_gene: TRBV18
abundance: -
d_gene: -
CDR3aa: CASSPLGAAGNQPQHF
CDR3nt: TGTGCCAGCTCACCACTAGGGGCGGCAGGCAATCAGCCCCAGCATTTT

j_gene: TRBJ1-1
v_gene: TRBV9
abundance: many
d_gene: -
CDR3aa: CASSVNRATEAFF
CDR3nt: TGTGCCAGCAGCGTAAACAGGGCAACTGAAGCTTTCTTT

j_gene: TRBJ2-3
v_gene: TRBV2
abundance: -
d_gene: TRBD2
CDR3aa: CASSEERGRDTQYF
CDR3nt: TGTGCCAGCAGTGAGGAGCGGGGGAGAGATACGCAGTATTTT

j_gene: TRBJ2-3
v_gene: TRBV2
abundance: once
d_gene: -
CDR3aa: CASNVGGESTDTQYF
CDR3nt: TGTGCCAGCAATGTGGGCGGGGAAAGCACAGATACGCAGTATTTT

j_gene: TRBJ1-4
v_gene: TRBV7-7
abundance: medium-sized
d_gene: -
CDR3aa: CASSLGGPGEKLFF
CDR3nt: TGTGCCAGCAGCTTAGGGGGGCCTGGCGAAAAACTGTTTTTT

j_gene: TRBJ1-6
v_gene: TRBV6-5
abundance: -
d_gene: -
CDR3aa: CASSSQNSPLHF
CDR3nt: TGTGCCAGCAGTTCCCAAAATTCACCCCTCCACTTT

j_gene: TRBJ2-2
v_gene: TRBV11-2
abundance: -
d_gene: -
CDR3aa: CASSFRGAANTGELFF
CDR3nt: TGTGCCAGCAGCTTTAGGGGTGCTGCGAACACCGGGGAGCTGTTTTTT

j_gene: TRBJ2-5
v_gene: TRBV9
abundance: -
d_gene: TRBD1
CDR3aa: CASSTQGQAQETQYF
CDR3nt: TGTGCCAGCAGCACCCAAGGACAGGCCCAAGAGACCCAGTACTTC

j_gene: TRBJ1-2
v_gene: TRBV10-1
abundance: once
d_gene: -
CDR3aa: CASSGPGYTF
CDR3nt: TGCGCCAGCAGTGGGCCTGGCTACACCTTC

j_gene: TRBJ1-5
v_gene: TRBV5-5
abundance: -
d_gene: -
CDR3aa: CASSGGWDQPQHF
CDR3nt: TGTGCCAGCAGCGGGGGGTGGGATCAGCCCCAGCATTTT

j_gene: TRBJ2-2
v_gene: TRBV7-9
abundance: few
d_gene: -
CDR3aa: CSSSDLQGFGGELFF
CDR3nt: TGTTCCAGCAGCGACCTACAGGGCTTCGGCGGGGAGCTGTTTTTT

j_gene: TRBJ1-5
v_gene: TRBV21-1
abundance: -
d_gene: -
CDR3aa: CASSKRRTGGHERNQPQHF
CDR3nt: TGTGCCAGCAGCAAAAGGAGGACAGGGGGCCACGAAAGGAATCAGCCCCAGCATTTT

j_gene: TRBJ2-7
v_gene: TRBV25-1
abundance: once
d_gene: TRBD2
CDR3aa: CASSETSGGYEQYF
CDR3nt: TGTGCCAGCAGTGAGACGAGCGGGGGCTACGAGCAGTACTTC

j_gene: TRBJ1-4
v_gene: TRBV6-6
abundance: few
d_gene: TRBD1
CDR3aa: CASRSPDREKEKLFF
CDR3nt: TGTGCCAGCAGATCTCCAGACAGGGAGAAGGAAAAACTGTTTTTT

j_gene: TRBJ1-5
v_gene: TRBV30
abundance: -
d_gene: -
CDR3aa: CAWSRIGSRLNQPQHF
CDR3nt: TGTGCCTGGAGCCGAATAGGTTCCAGGCTTAATCAGCCCCAGCATTTT

j_gene: TRBJ1-5
v_gene: TRBV6-5
abundance: few
d_gene: -
CDR3aa: CASSSAPDRSNQPQHF
CDR3nt: TGTGCCAGCAGTTCGGCCCCGGACAGAAGCAATCAGCCCCAGCATTTT

j_gene: TRBJ1-1
v_gene: TRBV12-5
abundance: -
d_gene: -
CDR3aa: CASGLGSTAEAFF
CDR3nt: TGTGCTAGTGGTTTGGGGAGTACGGCTGAAGCTTTCTTT

j_gene: TRBJ2-5
v_gene: TRBV6-1
abundance: few
d_gene: -
CDR3aa: CASSVIPGETQYF
CDR3nt: TGTGCCAGCAGTGTAATCCCGGGGGAGACCCAGTACTTC

j_gene: TRBJ1-2
v_gene: TRBV10-1
abundance: -
d_gene: -
CDR3aa: CASSERRSYGYTF
CDR3nt: TGCGCCAGCAGTGAGCGGCGGAGCTATGGCTACACCTTC

j_gene: TRBJ1-1
v_gene: TRBV10-3
abundance: -
d_gene: -
CDR3aa: CAISGTPTHFNTEAFF
CDR3nt: TGTGCCATCAGTGGGACTCCCACACATTTTAACACTGAAGCTTTCTTT

j_gene: TRBJ2-7
v_gene: TRBV7-3
abundance: -
d_gene: -
CDR3aa: CASSQDSPAGEQYF
CDR3nt: TGTGCCAGCAGCCAAGACAGTCCTGCCGGCGAGCAGTACTTC

j_gene: TRBJ1-2
v_gene: TRBV7-2
abundance: few
d_gene: -
CDR3aa: CASSASQGLNYGYTF
CDR3nt: TGTGCCAGCAGCGCTTCACAGGGCTTAAACTATGGCTACACCTTC

j_gene: TRBJ1-2
v_gene: TRBV6-5
abundance: -
d_gene: -
CDR3aa: CASSPVGENYGYTF
CDR3nt: TGTGCCAGCAGTCCCGTAGGGGAAAACTATGGCTACACCTTC

j_gene: TRBJ2-7
v_gene: TRBV4-1
abundance: -
d_gene: TRBD2
CDR3aa: CASSQVVAGDSYEQYF
CDR3nt: TGCGCCAGCAGCCAAGTGGTAGCGGGGGATTCCTACGAGCAGTACTTC

j_gene: TRBJ1-1
v_gene: TRBV19
abundance: -
d_gene: -
CDR3aa: CASSISAEMDLEAFF
CDR3nt: TGTGCCAGTAGTATTTCGGCGGAGATGGATCTCGAAGCTTTCTTT

j_gene: TRBJ2-2
v_gene: TRBV7-9
abundance: -
d_gene: -
CDR3aa: CASSLGQNTGELFF
CDR3nt: TGTGCCAGCAGCTTAGGACAGAACACCGGGGAGCTGTTTTTT

j_gene: TRBJ1-2
v_gene: TRBV14
abundance: -
d_gene: -
CDR3aa: CASSRALDTGGGYTF
CDR3nt: TGTGCCAGCAGCCGCGCACTCGACACCGGTGGGGGCTACACCTTC

j_gene: TRBJ1-5
v_gene: TRBV9
abundance: -
d_gene: -
CDR3aa: CASSLRDSSNQPQHF
CDR3nt: TGTGCCAGCAGCCTTCGTGACAGCAGCAATCAGCCCCAGCATTTT

j_gene: TRBJ2-2
v_gene: TRBV4-1
abundance: -
d_gene: TRBD2
CDR3aa: CASSRLAGDPGTGELFF
CDR3nt: TGCGCCAGCAGCCGCCTAGCGGGGGACCCCGGGACCGGGGAGCTGTTTTTT

j_gene: TRBJ2-7
v_gene: TRBV2
abundance: -
d_gene: -
CDR3aa: CASRSGVSYEQYF
CDR3nt: TGTGCCAGCAGATCAGGGGTCTCCTACGAGCAGTACTTC

j_gene: TRBJ2-3
v_gene: TRBV6-4
abundance: few
d_gene: TRBD2
CDR3aa: CASSGASGGGDTQYF
CDR3nt: TGTGCCAGCAGTGGGGCTAGCGGGGGTGGAGATACGCAGTATTTT